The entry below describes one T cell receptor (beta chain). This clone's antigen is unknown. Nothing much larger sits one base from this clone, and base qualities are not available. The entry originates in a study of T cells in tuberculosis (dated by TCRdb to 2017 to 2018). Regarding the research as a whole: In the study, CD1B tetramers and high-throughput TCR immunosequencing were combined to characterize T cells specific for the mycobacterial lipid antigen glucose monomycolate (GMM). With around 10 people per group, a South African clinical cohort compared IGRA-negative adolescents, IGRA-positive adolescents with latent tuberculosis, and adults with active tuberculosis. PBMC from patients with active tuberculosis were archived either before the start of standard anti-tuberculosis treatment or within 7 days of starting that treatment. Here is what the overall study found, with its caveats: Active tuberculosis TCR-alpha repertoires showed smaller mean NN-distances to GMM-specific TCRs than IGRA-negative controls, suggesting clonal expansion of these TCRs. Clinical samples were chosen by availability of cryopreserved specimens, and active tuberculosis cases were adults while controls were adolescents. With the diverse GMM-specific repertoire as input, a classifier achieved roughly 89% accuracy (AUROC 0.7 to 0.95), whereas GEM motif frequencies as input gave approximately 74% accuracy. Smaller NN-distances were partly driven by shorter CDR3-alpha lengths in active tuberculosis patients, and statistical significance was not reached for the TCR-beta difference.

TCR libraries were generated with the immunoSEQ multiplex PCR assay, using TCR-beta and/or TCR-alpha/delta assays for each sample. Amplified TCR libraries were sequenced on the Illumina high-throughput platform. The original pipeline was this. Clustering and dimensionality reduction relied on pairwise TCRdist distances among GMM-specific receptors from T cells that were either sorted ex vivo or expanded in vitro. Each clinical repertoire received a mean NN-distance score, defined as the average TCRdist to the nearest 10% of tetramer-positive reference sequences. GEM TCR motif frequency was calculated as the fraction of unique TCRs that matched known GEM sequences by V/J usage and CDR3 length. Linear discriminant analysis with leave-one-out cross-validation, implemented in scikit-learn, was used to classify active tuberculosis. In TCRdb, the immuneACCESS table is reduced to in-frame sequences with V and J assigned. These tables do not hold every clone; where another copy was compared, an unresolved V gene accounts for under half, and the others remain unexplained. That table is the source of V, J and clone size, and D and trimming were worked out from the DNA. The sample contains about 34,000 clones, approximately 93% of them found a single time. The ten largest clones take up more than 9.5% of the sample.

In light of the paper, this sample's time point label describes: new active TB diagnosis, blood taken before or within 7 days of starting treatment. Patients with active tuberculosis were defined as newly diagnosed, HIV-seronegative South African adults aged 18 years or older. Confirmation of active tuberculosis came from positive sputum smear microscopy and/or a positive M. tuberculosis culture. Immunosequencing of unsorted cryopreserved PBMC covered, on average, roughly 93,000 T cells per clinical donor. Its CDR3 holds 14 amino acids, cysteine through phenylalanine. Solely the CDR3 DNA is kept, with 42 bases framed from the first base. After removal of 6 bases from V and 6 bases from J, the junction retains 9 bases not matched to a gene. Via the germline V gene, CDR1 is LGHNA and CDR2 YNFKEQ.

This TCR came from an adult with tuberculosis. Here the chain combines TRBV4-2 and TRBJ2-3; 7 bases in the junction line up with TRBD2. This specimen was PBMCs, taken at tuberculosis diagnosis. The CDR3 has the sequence CASSQGGPMDTQYF. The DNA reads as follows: TGTGCCAGCAGTCAGGGAGGGCCGATGGATACGCAGTATTTT.